These T cell receptor beta chains were read from a single sample in a study of response to subunit inactivated influenza vaccine. TCRdb recomputed calls from the RT-PCR reads with MiXCR, one row per CDR3 protein. The profile shows 500,000 to 550,000 distinct CDR3 sequences, under 8.5% of them singletons. The sequencing used PBMCs from blood, collected around 2 years after vaccination. The receptors were sampled from a man aged 45 to 70 who received an inactivated influenza vaccine. Both conserved end residues are part of each CDR3. The D gene is left open where the match is weak. Clone size, where shown, is once, few, many, or a class for clones that have expanded.

J: TRBJ2-7; D: TRBD2; V: TRBV9; size: few; DNA: TGTGCCAGCAGCGTAGCTCCTAGCGGGAAGTACGAGCAGTACTTC; CDR3: CASSVAPSGKYEQYF
J: TRBJ2-2; D: TRBD1; V: TRBV29-1; size: NA; DNA: TGCAGCGTTGTCAGAGACAGGGCCGGGGAGCTGTTTTTT; CDR3: CSVVRDRAGELFF
J: TRBJ2-1; D: NA; V: TRBV20-1; size: NA; DNA: TGCAGTGCTCGATTGGGGGGAGACGGTGAGCAGTTCTTC; CDR3: CSARLGGDGEQFF
J: TRBJ1-4; D: TRBD1; V: TRBV10-3; size: many; DNA: TGTGCCATCAGTAGGACAGGGAAAGAAAAACTGTTTTTT; CDR3: CAISRTGKEKLFF
J: TRBJ2-3; D: TRBD2; V: TRBV11-1; size: few; DNA: TGTGCCAGCAGCTTAGTTGGGACTAGCGGGGGGGCCGGGGGGAAGAATACGCAGTATTTT; CDR3: CASSLVGTSGGAGGKNTQYF
J: TRBJ2-3; D: TRBD2; V: TRBV5-1; size: many; DNA: TGCGCCAGCAGGGCCGGGACTAGCGGTACAGATACGCAGTATTTT; CDR3: CASRAGTSGTDTQYF
J: TRBJ2-7; D: TRBD2; V: TRBV29-1; size: few; DNA: TGCAGCGTTGAAGAGGGGGGGTTCGGCTACGAGCAGTACTTC; CDR3: CSVEEGGFGYEQYF
J: TRBJ2-7; D: TRBD1; V: TRBV20-1; size: few; DNA: TGCAGTGCTAGAGATATGGACAGGGGGAACTACGAGCAGTACTTC; CDR3: CSARDMDRGNYEQYF
J: TRBJ2-3; D: NA; V: TRBV5-4; size: many; DNA: TGTGCCAGCAGCTTGGGGTTCGGCGGGGGCACAGATACGCAGTATTTT; CDR3: CASSLGFGGGTDTQYF
J: TRBJ1-2; D: NA; V: TRBV6-1; size: many; DNA: TGTGCCAGCAGGGCAACAGGGCACTATGGCTACACCTTC; CDR3: CASRATGHYGYTF
J: TRBJ2-3; D: NA; V: TRBV29-1; size: many; DNA: TGCAGCGTTGAGCAGACAGTCACAGATACGCAGTATTTT; CDR3: CSVEQTVTDTQYF
J: TRBJ1-6; D: TRBD1; V: TRBV14; size: few; DNA: TGTGCCAGCAGCCAACTGGACAGGGGGAATTCACCCCTCCACTTT; CDR3: CASSQLDRGNSPLHF
J: TRBJ2-1; D: NA; V: TRBV11-2; size: few; DNA: TGTGCCAGCAGCTTAAACTATGAGGACGATGAGCAGTTCTTC; CDR3: CASSLNYEDDEQFF
J: TRBJ1-2; D: NA; V: TRBV11-2; size: many; DNA: TGTGCCAGCAGCGCCCAGGTGGGAGGAGACTATGGCTACACCTTC; CDR3: CASSAQVGGDYGYTF
J: TRBJ1-2; D: NA; V: TRBV6-1; size: few; DNA: TGTGCCAGCACCAGCCACGGAAACTATGGCTACACCTTC; CDR3: CASTSHGNYGYTF
J: TRBJ2-1; D: NA; V: TRBV12-3/TRBV12-4; size: NA; DNA: TGTGCCAGCAGTTTCAGCGAGCAGTTCTTC; CDR3: CASSFSEQFF
J: TRBJ2-7; D: NA; V: TRBV7-2; size: NA; DNA: TGTGCCAGCAGCTTTTACCCAGGAACGATGAGCTCCTACGAGCAGTACTTC; CDR3: CASSFYPGTMSSYEQYF
J: TRBJ2-7; D: NA; V: TRBV5-1; size: NA; DNA: TGCGCCAGCAGCTTGGATACCACCCCTGCCTACGAGCAGTACTTC; CDR3: CASSLDTTPAYEQYF
J: TRBJ2-5; D: NA; V: TRBV11-2; size: few; DNA: TGTGCCAGCAGCTTAAAGATCTCAGGGTTCGAGGAGACCCAGTACTTC; CDR3: CASSLKISGFEETQYF
J: TRBJ2-5; D: TRBD2; V: TRBV28; size: many; DNA: TGTGCCAGCAGCCGAACTAGCGGGAGGGCCTGGGAGACCCAGTACTTC; CDR3: CASSRTSGRAWETQYF
J: TRBJ2-7; D: TRBD2; V: TRBV27; size: NA; DNA: TGTGCCAGCAGTTTATCGCCAAGTCGGGGGGGTTACTCCTACGAGCAGTACTTC; CDR3: CASSLSPSRGGYSYEQYF
J: TRBJ2-1; D: TRBD2; V: TRBV6-5; size: NA; DNA: TGTGCCAGCAGTTATCAGCGGGGGGGAATCAATGAGCAGTTCTTC; CDR3: CASSYQRGGINEQFF
J: TRBJ2-7; D: TRBD2; V: TRBV27; size: few; DNA: TGTGCCAGCAGTACCGGGACTAGCGGCGAGCAGTACTTC; CDR3: CASSTGTSGEQYF
J: TRBJ2-3; D: NA; V: TRBV29-1; size: NA; DNA: TGCAGCGTTGACCCCGCTGCCGGCGGCACAGATACGCAGTATTTT; CDR3: CSVDPAAGGTDTQYF
J: TRBJ2-2; D: TRBD1; V: TRBV20-1; size: NA; DNA: TGCAGTGCTAGAGGGACAGGGGACACCGGGGAGCTGTTTTTT; CDR3: CSARGTGDTGELFF
J: TRBJ1-1; D: TRBD1; V: TRBV6-2/TRBV6-3; size: few; DNA: TGTGCCAGCAGTTACCTGGGACAGAGTGAAGCTTTCTTT; CDR3: CASSYLGQSEAFF
J: TRBJ2-3; D: NA; V: TRBV30; size: NA; DNA: TGTGCCTGGAGTGTAATGGATACGCAGTATTTT; CDR3: CAWSVMDTQYF
J: TRBJ2-1; D: NA; V: TRBV20-1; size: few; DNA: TGCAGTGCTAGCCGCCCAGGGTGGATGGGCAATGAGCAGTTCTTC; CDR3: CSASRPGWMGNEQFF
J: TRBJ1-2; D: TRBD1; V: TRBV3-1; size: many; DNA: TGTGCCAGCAGCCCTCTCACAGGGGGGCGAGGTGGCTACACCTTC; CDR3: CASSPLTGGRGGYTF
J: TRBJ2-7; D: TRBD2; V: TRBV10-3; size: few; DNA: TGTGCCATCAGTGAGTCGGGTACTAGCGGGAGGGCCCTGTACTTC; CDR3: CAISESGTSGRALYF
J: TRBJ2-2; D: NA; V: TRBV20-1; size: NA; DNA: TGCAGTGCTAGAGACGGGTACACCGGGGAGCTGTTTTTT; CDR3: CSARDGYTGELFF
J: TRBJ2-5; D: TRBD1; V: TRBV5-1; size: many; DNA: TGCGCCAGCAGCTTGGCCTTGGGCAGGGGGCAGTTAGAGACCCAGTACTTC; CDR3: CASSLALGRGQLETQYF
J: TRBJ2-2; D: TRBD1; V: TRBV11-2; size: NA; DNA: TGTGCCAGCAGCCCCCGAAGATCGGGGACAGCGAACACCGGGGAGCTGTTTTTT; CDR3: CASSPRRSGTANTGELFF
J: TRBJ2-1; D: TRBD1; V: TRBV12-3/TRBV12-4; size: NA; DNA: TGTGCCAGCACCCGAACCCGGGGACAGGGGATGAATGAGCAGTTCTTC; CDR3: CASTRTRGQGMNEQFF
J: TRBJ2-5; D: NA; V: TRBV11-2; size: NA; DNA: TGTGCCAGCAGCTTGGGCCCAGACAGGACCCAGTACTTC; CDR3: CASSLGPDRTQYF
J: TRBJ2-3; D: TRBD2; V: TRBV4-1; size: few; DNA: TGCGCCAGCAGCCCCGGACTAGCGGGGTACACAGATACGCAGTATTTT; CDR3: CASSPGLAGYTDTQYF
J: TRBJ2-1; D: NA; V: TRBV7-8; size: NA; DNA: TGTGCCAGCAGCTCCCCACCGGATGAGCAGTTCTTC; CDR3: CASSSPPDEQFF
J: TRBJ2-2; D: NA; V: TRBV7-2; size: many; DNA: TGTGCCAGCAGCTTAGGGTTTTTCGGGGATTACACCGGGGAGCTGTTTTTT; CDR3: CASSLGFFGDYTGELFF
J: TRBJ1-3; D: TRBD1; V: TRBV28; size: many; DNA: TGTGCCAGCAGTTTATGGGGGGGACAGGGTGAAGACACCATATATTTT; CDR3: CASSLWGGQGEDTIYF
J: TRBJ1-2; D: TRBD1; V: TRBV5-1; size: NA; DNA: TGCGCCAGCAGCTTTGGACAGGGTAGAGGTGGCTACACCTTC; CDR3: CASSFGQGRGGYTF
J: TRBJ2-1; D: NA; V: TRBV28; size: many; DNA: TGTGCCAGCAGCTATGGGGGGAGTTCCTACAATGAGCAGTTCTTC; CDR3: CASSYGGSSYNEQFF
J: TRBJ2-5; D: NA; V: TRBV12-3/TRBV12-4; size: NA; DNA: TGTGCCAGCAGTTTAATATCTTCTTTGTACTTACAAGAGACCCAGTACTTC; CDR3: CASSLISSLYLQETQYF
J: TRBJ2-3; D: NA; V: TRBV5-6; size: NA; DNA: TGTGCCAGCAGCTCGGCCTTTGTCACAGATACGCAGTATTTT; CDR3: CASSSAFVTDTQYF
J: TRBJ2-1; D: TRBD2; V: TRBV4-3; size: few; DNA: TGCGCCAGCAGCCAAGGGACTAGCGGGAGGAAGAAGCAGTTCTTC; CDR3: CASSQGTSGRKKQFF
J: TRBJ2-7; D: NA; V: TRBV5-1; size: many; DNA: TGCGCCAGCAGCTTAGGCCAGAACCTTTACGAGCAGTACTTC; CDR3: CASSLGQNLYEQYF
J: TRBJ2-5; D: NA; V: TRBV5-1; size: many; DNA: TGCGCCAGCAGCGGAGGGACACCACAAGAGACCCAGTACTTC; CDR3: CASSGGTPQETQYF
J: TRBJ2-3; D: NA; V: TRBV7-2; size: few; DNA: TGTGCCAGCAGCTTAGCTAGCGTAGATACGCAGTATTTT; CDR3: CASSLASVDTQYF
J: TRBJ2-7; D: NA; V: TRBV20-1; size: many; DNA: TGCAGTGCCATACAGGGTACCTACGAGCAGTACTTC; CDR3: CSAIQGTYEQYF
J: TRBJ2-2; D: NA; V: TRBV20-1; size: few; DNA: TGCAGTGCTAGAGATAGGCTTTTCGCGAACACCGGGGAGCTGTTTTTT; CDR3: CSARDRLFANTGELFF
J: TRBJ1-6; D: NA; V: TRBV28; size: few; DNA: TGTGCCAGCAGCCCAGCACTTGGTGATTCACCCCTCCACTTT; CDR3: CASSPALGDSPLHF
J: TRBJ2-5; D: NA; V: TRBV7-2; size: many; DNA: TGTGCCAGCAGCTTATCCCGACCAGAGACCCAGTACTTC; CDR3: CASSLSRPETQYF
J: TRBJ1-3; D: TRBD1; V: TRBV5-1; size: NA; DNA: TGCGCCAGCAGCAACGGACAGGGGGCTAGCTCTGGAAACACCATATATTTT; CDR3: CASSNGQGASSGNTIYF
J: TRBJ2-7; D: NA; V: TRBV7-2; size: many; DNA: TGTGCCAGCAGCCCCGAAGGCGGAACCTCCTACGAGCAGTACTTC; CDR3: CASSPEGGTSYEQYF
J: TRBJ1-6; D: TRBD1; V: TRBV27; size: many; DNA: TGTGCCAGCAGTTTCACCAAGACAGGGGTTAATTCACCCCTCCACTTT; CDR3: CASSFTKTGVNSPLHF
J: TRBJ2-3; D: NA; V: TRBV7-9; size: NA; DNA: TGTGCCAGCAGCCCCTCTTTGAGCACAGATACGCAGTATTTT; CDR3: CASSPSLSTDTQYF